The 15 T cell receptor beta chains below come from one sample, sequenced in a study of blood T cell repertoires in COVID-19 (dated by TCRdb to the early 2020s). The library relied on the immunoSEQ multiplex PCR assay. The source is immuneACCESS, and TCRdb retained only in-frame sequences with V and J called. Part of the clones is not carried over; for the studies checked, unresolved V genes explain less than half of this, and the remainder is unexplained. This sample holds roughly 160,000 clones; 85% to 90% were observed only once. The biggest ten clones account for around 0.5% of the sample. Sequencing used peripheral blood. The receptors here all came from a man between 60 and 70 years old with COVID-19, enrolled during active disease.

The V call is TRBV3-1 (or the pseudogene TRBV3-2), the J call TRBJ1-1, with a weak D call TRBD1 (6 bases). Trimming removed 4 bases from V and 3 bases from J, with 12 bases in between. The CDR3 contains 14 residues. Germline V gene data show CDR1 as LGHDT and CDR2 as YNNKEL (reference sequence). The chain's CDR3 is CASSPGRTDTEAFF. DNA for the CDR3: TGTGCCAGCAGCCCCGGCCGGACAGACACTGAAGCTTTCTTT.

Notes on this clone: Other nucleotide sequences from this sample produce the same CDR3. V gene TRBV2 combines with J gene TRBJ2-5, with D uncertain. The germline V and J ends were trimmed by 4 bases and 3 bases, with 6 bases remaining between them. This CDR3 contains 12 residues. In germline, CDR1 is SNHLY, CDR2 FYNNEI. As DNA, the CDR3 is TGTGCCAGCAGTGTGGAGAAAGAGACCCAGTACTTC. Protein product: CASSVEKETQYF. Filled out from reference TRBV2 and TRBJ2-5, the complete variable domain reads EPEVTQTPSHQVTQMGQEVILRCVPISNHLYFYWYRQILGQKVEFLVSFYNNEISEKSEIFDDQFSVERPDGSNFTLKIRSTKLEDSAMYFCASSVEKETQYFGPGTRLLVL.

The chain uses TRBV5-1 and TRBJ1-2; perhaps TRBD1 as D (5 bases). This CDR3 comprises 14 residues. V dropped 5 bases and J dropped 4 bases, with 15 bases sitting between them. From germline, CDR1 is SGHRS and CDR2 YFSETQ. The CDR3 nucleotides read TGCGCCAGCAGAAGTGGGACTGCGACCTATGGCTACACCTTC. Translated, it gives CASRSGTATYGYTF.

This chain joins TRBV29-1 and TRBJ2-5, with a possible D match to TRBD1 (6 bases). The germline V gene encodes CDR1 SQVTM and CDR2 ANQGSEA. The CDR3 totals 12 residues. CDR3 sequence (DNA): TGCAGTGGGAACAGGGACCAAGAGACCCAGTACTTC. Protein product: CSGNRDQETQYF.

This clone was counted a few times. J is TRBJ2-7 and V is TRBV2; 10 bases line up with TRBD2. This CDR3 is 14 amino acids long. V gave up 6 bases and J gave up 9 bases; unmatched junction bases: 11. Germline lookup yields CDR1 SNHLY and CDR2 FYNNEI. The CDR3 reads CASSSGLARVGQYF. The CDR3 bases are TGTGCCAGCAGCTCGGGACTAGCGCGGGTAGGGCAGTACTTC.

The CDR3 DNA is TGTGCCAGCAGCTTTCAGGGGCTTACCTACGAGCAGTACTTC. Its protein product is CASSFQGLTYEQYF. The gene calls are TRBV5-6 and TRBJ2-7, with a weak D call TRBD1 (6 bases). The CDR3 is 14 amino acids. Trimming stripped 2 bases from V and 2 bases from J, with 11 bases between. Germline-derived CDR1 and CDR2 are SGHDT and YYEEEE. The full variable domain, with the rest looked up from reference TRBV5-6 and TRBJ2-7, is DAGVTQSPTHLIKTRGQQVTLRCSPKSGHDTVSWYQQALGQGPQFIFQYYEEEERQRGNFPDRFSGHQFPNYSSELNVNALLLGDSALYLCASSFQGLTYEQYFGPGTRLTVT.

This sequence joins TRBV7-9 and TRBJ1-2, with D hard to call. V was cut by 0 bases and J by 8 bases, with 10 bases left in between. The CDR3 is made up of 13 amino acids. Germline assignment: CDR1 SEHNR and CDR2 FQNEAQ (reference sequence). The CDR3 coding sequence is TGTGCCAGCAGCTTAGCACTAATGGAGGGCTACACCTTC. Amino acids: CASSLALMEGYTF.

This clone showed up just a few times. This rearrangement joins TRBV5-5 to TRBJ1-1; 7 nucleotides match TRBD1. From germline, CDR1 is SGHKS and CDR2 YYEKEE (reference sequence). Trimming cost V 0 bases and J 2 bases; bases outside gene matches: 1. The CDR3 loop spans 14 amino acids. Here the CDR3 DNA reads TGTGCCAGCAGCTTGGCAGGGGGAAACACTGAAGCTTTCTTT. Translation gives CASSLAGGNTEAFF.

V usage is TRBV6-1 and J usage is TRBJ2-7, with a possible D match to TRBD2 (7 bases). The CDR3 is made up of 17 amino acids. Trimming cost V 0 bases and J 0 bases, with 15 bases left between them. Germline assignment: CDR1 MNHNS and CDR2 SASEGT. CDR3 coding DNA: TGTGCCAGCAGTGAAGCTAGGGCGGGGGCAAACTCCTACGAGCAGTACTTC. This gives the protein CASSEARAGANSYEQYF.

The rearrangement uses TRBV15 and TRBJ2-2; D is undetermined. The germline V gene encodes CDR1 LNHNV and CDR2 YYDKDF (reference sequence). The V end lost 2 bases, the J end lost 6 bases, and 7 bases lay between the germline ends. The CDR3 consists of 13 residues. The chain's CDR3 is CATSRPPSGELFF. The CDR3 DNA reads as TGTGCCACCAGCAGACCTCCTTCCGGGGAGCTGTTTTTT.

This clone came up a few times. The chain is built from TRBV5-1 and TRBJ1-6; possibly TRBD1 for D (5 bases). This CDR3 contains 16 residues. V dropped 4 bases and J dropped 6 bases, with 17 bases sitting between them. The germline V gene encodes CDR1 SGHRS and CDR2 YFSETQ. The CDR3 coding sequence is TGCGCCAGCAGCCCGGGACGGGCGGGGACTAATTCACCCCTCCACTTT. It codes for CASSPGRAGTNSPLHF.

The rearrangement uses TRBV3-1 (or the pseudogene TRBV3-2) and TRBJ1-1, with D possibly matching TRBD1 (6 bases). This CDR3 has 14 amino acids. The germline V and J ends were trimmed by 4 bases and 0 bases, with 9 bases remaining between them. Germline CDR1 LGHDT, CDR2 YNNKEL (reference sequence). DNA of the CDR3: TGTGCCAGCAGCCCCAGGGACATGAACACTGAAGCTTTCTTT. Residues: CASSPRDMNTEAFF.

This chain links TRBV3-1 (or the pseudogene TRBV3-2) with TRBJ2-1; 7 bases fit TRBD2. The CDR3 runs to 16 residues. Germline V gives CDR1 LGHDT, CDR2 YNNKEL (reference sequence). V lost 0 bases to trimming and J lost 3 bases; unmatched junction nucleotides: 5. The CDR3 loop is CASSQDQTGGYNEQFF. CDR3 sequence (DNA): TGTGCCAGCAGCCAAGATCAAACGGGGGGCTACAATGAGCAGTTCTTC.

The rearrangement uses TRBV5-5 and TRBJ1-3; TRBD1 might be the D (6 bases). Germline values: CDR1 SGHKS, CDR2 YYEKEE (reference sequence). The CDR3 extends over 17 amino acids. The V end lost 4 bases, the J end lost 3 bases, and 20 bases lay between the germline ends. The CDR3 loop reads CASSTFVGGGGGNTIYF. DNA of the CDR3: TGTGCCAGCAGCACCTTCGTTGGGGGCGGAGGTGGAAACACCATATATTTT.

This chain connects TRBV28 to TRBJ1-6, with D unresolved. V lost 4 bases to trimming and J lost 7 bases, with 11 bases between them. Germline assignment: CDR1 MDHEN and CDR2 SYDVKM. The CDR3 has 14 residues. The CDR3 region has the DNA TGTGCCAGCAGTTCGGACGGGGAGAATTCACCCCTCCACTTT. This sequence encodes CASSSDGENSPLHF. Drawing the rest from reference TRBV28 and TRBJ1-6, the complete variable domain is DVKVTQSSRYLVKRTGEKVFLECVQDMDHENMFWYRQDPGLGLRLIYFSYDVKMKEKGDIPEGYSVSREKKERFSLILESASTNQTSMYLCASSSDGENSPLHFGNGTRLTVT.